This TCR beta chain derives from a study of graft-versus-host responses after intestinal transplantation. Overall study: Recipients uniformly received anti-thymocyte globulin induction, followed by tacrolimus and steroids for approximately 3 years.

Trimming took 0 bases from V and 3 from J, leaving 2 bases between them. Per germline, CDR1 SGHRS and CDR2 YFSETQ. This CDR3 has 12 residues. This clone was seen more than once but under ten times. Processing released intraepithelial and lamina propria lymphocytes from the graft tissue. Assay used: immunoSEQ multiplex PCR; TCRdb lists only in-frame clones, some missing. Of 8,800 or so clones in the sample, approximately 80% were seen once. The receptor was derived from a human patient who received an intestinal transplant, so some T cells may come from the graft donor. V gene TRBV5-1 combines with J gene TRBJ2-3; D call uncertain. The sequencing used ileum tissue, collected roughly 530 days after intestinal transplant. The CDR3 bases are TGCGCCAGCAGCTTGGAAACAGATACGCAGTATTTT. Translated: CASSLETDTQYF.